The 15 T cell receptor beta chains reported below all come from one sample, sequenced in a study of cytomegalovirus exposure and HLA in healthy donors. The study ran its PCR with 60 Vbeta and 13 Jbeta primers. This table comes from immunoSEQ multiplex PCR, and its TCRdb copy is limited to in-frame clones, with some not included. The sample lists approximately 170,000 clones, almost 75% occurring once. The sample comprised PBMCs. The receptors originated from a young woman in good health and CMV-seropositive.

The V gene is TRBV4-3, the J gene TRBJ2-2; TRBD1 is a possible D gene (6 bases). The CDR3 totals 16 residues. Deletions cut 1 base from V and 6 bases from J, with 15 bases between. Germline lookup yields CDR1 LGHNA and CDR2 YSLEER. CDR3 sequence reads: CASSQAGTPPPGELFF. CDR3 nucleotide sequence: TGCGCCAGCAGCCAAGCGGGGACACCCCCACCCGGGGAGCTGTTTTTT.

CDR3 in amino acids: CASSTGAGGPAFF. DNA for the CDR3: TGTGCCAGCAGCACGGGGGCAGGGGGCCCGGCTTTCTTT. The chain joins TRBV5-6 to TRBJ1-1, with 8 positions matching TRBD1. The CDR3 runs to 13 residues. The V gene's germline CDR1 is SGHDT and CDR2 YYEEEE. Trimming cost V 4 bases and J 11 bases; bases outside gene matches: 10.

The chain links TRBV28 to TRBJ1-1, with 9 bases matching TRBD1. Losses at the gene ends were 4 bases for V and 8 bases for J; bases not matched to a gene: 8. Germline V lookup: CDR1 MDHEN, CDR2 SYDVKM. The CDR3 sequence is 14 residues long. CDR3 DNA: TGTGCCAGCAGTTCCCCGGGACAGGGAAGAGAAGCTTTCTTT. Amino acids: CASSSPGQGREAFF.

The V gene is TRBV9, the J gene TRBJ1-1, with D perhaps TRBD1 (6 bases). CDR1 is SGDLS and CDR2 is YYNGEE in the germline V gene. The CDR3 is 15 amino acids. Trimming removed 3 bases from V and 4 bases from J, with 16 bases in between. The CDR3 nucleotides are TGTGCCAGCAGCGGGAACACAGGGTCGGTCACTGAAGCTTTCTTT. Translated, it gives CASSGNTGSVTEAFF.

As to this clone: Other DNA sequences in this sample translate to the same CDR3. CDR3 in DNA: TGTGCCAGCAGTCCCGACAGGGGTGGAAACACCATATATTTT. Its translation: CASSPDRGGNTIYF. The V call is TRBV6-6, the J call TRBJ1-3, with 8 nucleotides matching TRBD1. The ends lost 5 bases at V and 3 bases at J; junction bases unmatched: 3. CDR1 is MNHNY and CDR2 is SVGAGI in the germline V gene (reference sequence). The CDR3 contains 14 residues.

The rearrangement links TRBV9 to TRBJ2-1; no firm D call. From germline, CDR1 is SGDLS and CDR2 YYNGEE. V was shortened by 0 bases and J by 6 bases, with 13 bases between the two germline ends. The CDR3 extends over 15 amino acids. The CDR3 DNA sequence: TGTGCCAGCAGCGTAGTCCCCCAGGCTCCCAATGAGCAGTTCTTC. Its translation: CASSVVPQAPNEQFF. The full variable domain, in which reference TRBV9 and TRBJ2-1 provide the parts outside the CDR3, is DSGVTQTPKHLITATGQRVTLRCSPRSGDLSVYWYQQSLDQGLQFLIQYYNGEERAKGNILERFSAQQFPDLHSELNLSSLELGDSALYFCASSVVPQAPNEQFFGPGTRLTVL.

The J gene is TRBJ1-2, the V gene TRBV7-9; 7 bases agree with TRBD1. V was pared by 5 bases and J by 8 bases, with 8 bases of the junction left unmatched. Per germline, CDR1 SEHNR and CDR2 FQNEAQ (reference sequence). This CDR3 has 13 residues. The CDR3 DNA sequence: TGTGCCAGCAGCCTAACAGGGGACACCGGCTACACCTTC. It encodes CASSLTGDTGYTF. Drawing the rest from reference TRBV7-9 and TRBJ1-2, the complete variable domain is DTGVSQNPRHKITKRGQNVTFRCDPISEHNRLYWYRQTLGQGPEFLTYFQNEAQLEKSRLLSDRFSAERPKGSFSTLEIQRTEQGDSAMYLCASSLTGDTGYTFGSGTRLTVV.

This rearrangement joins TRBV7-9 to TRBJ2-5; unclear D gene. The length of the CDR3 is 11 residues. V was trimmed by 1 base and J by 7 bases, leaving 4 bases between them. Germline CDR1 and CDR2: SEHNR and FQNEAQ (reference sequence). CDR3 residues: CASSLGATQYF. As DNA, the CDR3 is TGTGCCAGCAGCTTAGGGGCGACCCAGTACTTC.

This clone was counted between two and nine times. The gene calls are TRBV28 and TRBJ1-2; TRBD1 is a possible D gene (6 bases). Trimming pared 5 bases from V and 4 bases from J, leaving 20 bases between. From germline, CDR1 is MDHEN and CDR2 SYDVKM. The CDR3 extends over 16 amino acids. The CDR3 coding sequence is TGTGCCAGCAGTCCGCCGTGGGGGGGCGGCCTCTATGGCTACACCTTC. Its protein product is CASSPPWGGGLYGYTF.

This clone was detected once. J is TRBJ2-4 and V is TRBV11-2; TRBD1 aligns across 10 bases. Trimming cost V 5 bases and J 7 bases; bases outside gene matches: 14. This CDR3 is 17 amino acids long. Germline CDR1 and CDR2: SGHAT and FQNNGV. The CDR3, as DNA: TGTGCCAGCAGCGAAAAAGGCACGACAGGGGGCTCGAACATTCAGTACTTC. This codes for CASSEKGTTGGSNIQYF. The entire variable domain, with the rest obtained from reference TRBV11-2 and TRBJ2-4, is as follows: EAGVAQSPRYKIIEKRQSVAFWCNPISGHATLYWYQQILGQGPKLLIQFQNNGVVDDSQLPKDRFSAERLKGVDSTLKIQPAKLEDSAVYLCASSEKGTTGGSNIQYFGAGTRLSVL.

Only a few counts were recorded for this clone. This chain connects TRBV5-1 to TRBJ2-2; possibly TRBD1 for D (5 bases). The V end was cut by 5 bases, the J end by 5 bases, with 10 bases between. The CDR3 has 13 residues. Germline assignment: CDR1 SGHRS and CDR2 YFSETQ. Written as DNA, the CDR3 is TGCGCCAGCAGGGAGACAGTGACCGGGGAGCTGTTTTTT. Protein: CASRETVTGELFF.

This clone was detected only a few times. The CDR3 coding sequence is TGTGCCAGCAGCCAAGTCCGGGGGATCGGGGAGCTGTTTTTT. Its protein product is CASSQVRGIGELFF. The chain has TRBV4-2 and TRBJ2-2; the D gene is possibly TRBD2 (6 bases). The CDR3 loop spans 14 amino acids. Per germline, CDR1 LGHNA and CDR2 YNFKEQ. V was pared by 1 base and J by 7 bases, with 10 bases between.

The genes are TRBV6-5 and TRBJ2-3; tentatively, D is TRBD2 (6 bases). This CDR3 region has 15 residues. Germline values: CDR1 MNHEY, CDR2 SVGAGI. Trimming shortened V by 2 bases and J by 3 bases, and 12 bases separated the two germline ends. The CDR3 DNA reads TGTGCCAGCAGTTACGTCGGGGGTACTACAGATACGCAGTATTTT. It specifies CASSYVGGTTDTQYF.

V is TRBV5-6 and J is TRBJ2-7, with 8 bases fitting TRBD2. The CDR3 length is 14 residues. The ends lost 4 bases at V and 4 bases at J; junction bases unmatched: 7. The germline V gene encodes CDR1 SGHDT and CDR2 YYEEEE. CDR3 DNA: TGTGCCAGCAGCCCGCTACTAGCGGCTTACGAGCAGTACTTC. It codes for CASSPLLAAYEQYF.

This clone was found a few times. This chain connects TRBV7-2 to TRBJ2-1; unclear D gene. The CDR3 runs to 14 residues. Germline CDR1 SGHTA, CDR2 FQGNSA. Trimming took off 5 bases at V and 7 bases at J, with 15 bases between the two ends. DNA of the CDR3: TGTGCCAGCAGCCTCCAGAGACCGCGGAATGAGCAGTTCTTC. Translated: CASSLQRPRNEQFF.